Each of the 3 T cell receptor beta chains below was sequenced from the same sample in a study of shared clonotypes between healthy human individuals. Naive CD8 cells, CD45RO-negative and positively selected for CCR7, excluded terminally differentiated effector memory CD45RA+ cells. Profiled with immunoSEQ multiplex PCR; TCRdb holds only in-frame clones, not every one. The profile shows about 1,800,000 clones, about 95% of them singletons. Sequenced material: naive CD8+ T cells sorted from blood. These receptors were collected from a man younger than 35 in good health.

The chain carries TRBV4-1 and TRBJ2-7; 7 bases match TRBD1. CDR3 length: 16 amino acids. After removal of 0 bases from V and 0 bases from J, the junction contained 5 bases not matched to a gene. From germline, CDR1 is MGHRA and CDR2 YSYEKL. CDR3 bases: TGCGCCAGCAGCCAAGACCCAGGGGGATACTCCTACGAGCAGTACTTC. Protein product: CASSQDPGGYSYEQYF.

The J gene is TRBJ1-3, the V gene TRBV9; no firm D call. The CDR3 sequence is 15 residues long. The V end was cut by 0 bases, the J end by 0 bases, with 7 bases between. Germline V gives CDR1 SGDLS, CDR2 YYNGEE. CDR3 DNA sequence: TGTGCCAGCAGCGTAGACGCAGTCTCTGGAAACACCATATATTTT. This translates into CASSVDAVSGNTIYF.

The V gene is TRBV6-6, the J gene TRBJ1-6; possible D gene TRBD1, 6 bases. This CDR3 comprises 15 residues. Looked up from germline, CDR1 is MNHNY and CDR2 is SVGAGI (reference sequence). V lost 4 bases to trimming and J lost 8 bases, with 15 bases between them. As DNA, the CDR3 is TGTGCCAGCAGTTCCCCAGGACAGTGGGATTCACCCCTCCACTTT. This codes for CASSSPGQWDSPLHF.